These T cell receptor beta chains were read from a single sample in a study of blood T cell repertoires in COVID-19. Clones were read by immunoSEQ multiplex PCR, and TCRdb kept only the in-frame ones, dropping some. The data hold about 260,000 clones, with around 90% observed a single time. Sequenced input: peripheral blood. The receptor source for this set is a man between 60 and 70 years old who had recovered from COVID-19. Each CDR3 is given with its conserved first and last residue. The D gene is left open where the match is weak. Clone size is shown for a subset of rows, as once, few, many or a class of expanded clone.

J gene,V gene,D gene,CDR3 length,clone size,CDR3 protein,CDR3 DNA
TRBJ1-6,TRBV6-2/TRBV6-3,TRBD1,15,few,CASSSGTGSNSPLHF,TGTGCCAGCAGCTCTGGGACAGGGAGTAATTCACCCCTCCACTTT
TRBJ2-7,TRBV5-1,TRBD2,15,NA,CASSLNGGGNYEQYF,TGCGCCAGCAGCTTGAATGGCGGGGGGAACTACGAGCAGTACTTC
TRBJ2-6,TRBV7-9,TRBD2,19,NA,CASSPRLLAGISGANVLTF,TGTGCCAGCAGCCCTCGACTTCTAGCGGGGATCTCTGGGGCCAACGTCCTGACTTTC
TRBJ2-7,TRBV10-3,TRBD1,15,NA,CAISRDRASSYEQYF,TGTGCCATCAGCCGGGACAGGGCAAGCTCCTACGAGCAGTACTTC
TRBJ1-4,TRBV18,NA,14,NA,CASSPGPGGEKLFF,TGTGCCAGCTCACCAGGGCCGGGAGGTGAAAAACTGTTTTTT
TRBJ1-2,TRBV6-5,TRBD1,14,NA,CASSFDRVVAGYTF,TGTGCCAGCAGTTTTGACAGGGTTGTGGCTGGCTACACCTTC
TRBJ1-4,TRBV14,NA,16,few,CASSQGNRVQNEKLFF,TGTGCCAGCAGCCAAGGGAACAGGGTCCAAAATGAAAAACTGTTTTTT
TRBJ1-4,TRBV6-2/TRBV6-3,NA,13,NA,CASSYGVGEKLFF,TGTGCCAGCAGTTACGGCGTCGGGGAAAAACTGTTTTTT
TRBJ2-3,TRBV18,NA,16,NA,CASSPGGVNGGDTQYF,TGTGCCAGCTCACCCGGCGGGGTGAATGGGGGAGATACGCAGTATTTT
TRBJ1-2,TRBV7-2,NA,13,few,CASSPSPQNGYTF,TGTGCCAGCAGCCCTAGCCCACAGAATGGCTACACCTTC
TRBJ2-1,TRBV11-2,TRBD1,17,NA,CASSLGTGTGLYNEQFF,TGTGCCAGCAGCTTAGGGACCGGGACAGGGTTGTACAATGAGCAGTTCTTC
TRBJ1-2,TRBV9,NA,16,NA,CASSVWMSAGYYGYTF,TGTGCCAGCAGCGTTTGGATGAGTGCAGGATACTATGGCTACACCTTC
TRBJ2-3,TRBV7-6,TRBD2,15,NA,CASSLISGDTDTQYF,TGTGCCAGCAGCTTGATTAGCGGGGACACAGATACGCAGTATTTT
TRBJ2-7,TRBV18,TRBD1,12,few,CASSPLSGGPYF,TGTGCCAGCTCACCACTGTCAGGGGGCCCGTACTTC
TRBJ2-1,TRBV12-3/TRBV12-4,NA,12,NA,CASSSSGGEQFF,TGTGCCAGCAGCTCCTCAGGTGGTGAGCAGTTCTTC
TRBJ2-1,TRBV2,TRBD1,14,NA,CASSKGGQHNEQFF,TGTGCCAGCAGTAAAGGGGGACAGCACAATGAGCAGTTCTTC
TRBJ2-3,TRBV7-2,NA,14,NA,CASSLGASTDTQYF,TGTGCCAGCAGCTTAGGAGCGAGCACAGATACGCAGTATTTT